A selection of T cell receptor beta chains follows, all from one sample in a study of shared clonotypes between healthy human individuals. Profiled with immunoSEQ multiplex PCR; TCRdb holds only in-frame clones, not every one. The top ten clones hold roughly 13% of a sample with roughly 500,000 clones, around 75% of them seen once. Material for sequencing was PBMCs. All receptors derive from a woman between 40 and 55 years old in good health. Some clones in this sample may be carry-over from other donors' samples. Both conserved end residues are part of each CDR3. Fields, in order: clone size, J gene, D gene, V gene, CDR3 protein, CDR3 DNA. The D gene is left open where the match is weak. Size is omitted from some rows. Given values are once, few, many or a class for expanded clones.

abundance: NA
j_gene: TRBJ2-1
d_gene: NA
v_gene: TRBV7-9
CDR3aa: CASRQIPRTEQFF
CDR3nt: TGTGCCAGCAGGCAAATCCCTAGGACGGAGCAGTTCTTC

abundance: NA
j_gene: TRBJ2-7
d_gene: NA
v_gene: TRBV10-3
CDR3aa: CAISELATKGEQYF
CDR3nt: TGTGCCATCAGTGAGCTAGCGACTAAGGGGGAGCAGTACTTC

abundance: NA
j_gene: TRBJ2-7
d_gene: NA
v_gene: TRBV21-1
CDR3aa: CASGDRDRGSSEQYF
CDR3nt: TGTGCCAGCGGGGACCGGGACAGGGGATCCTCCGAGCAGTACTTC

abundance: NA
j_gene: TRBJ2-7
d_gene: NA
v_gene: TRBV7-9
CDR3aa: CASSSSRGSYEQYF
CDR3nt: TGTGCCAGCAGCTCATCAAGGGGGTCCTACGAGCAGTACTTC

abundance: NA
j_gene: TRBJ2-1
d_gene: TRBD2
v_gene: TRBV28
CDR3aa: CASTLAGVYNEQFF
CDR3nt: TGTGCCAGCACCCTAGCGGGAGTTTACAATGAGCAGTTCTTC

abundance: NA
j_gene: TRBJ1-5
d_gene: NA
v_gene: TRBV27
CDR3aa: CASSTTLRDQPQHF
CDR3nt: TGTGCCAGCAGTACTACCCTCAGGGATCAGCCCCAGCATTTT

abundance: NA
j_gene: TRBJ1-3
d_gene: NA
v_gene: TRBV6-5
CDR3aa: CASGDISSSGNTIYF
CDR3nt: TGTGCCAGCGGGGACATTTCGAGCTCTGGAAACACCATATATTTT

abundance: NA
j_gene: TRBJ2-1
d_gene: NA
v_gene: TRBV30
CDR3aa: CAWSPGRLANEQFF
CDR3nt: TGTGCCTGGAGTCCCGGCCGCTTGGCTAATGAGCAGTTCTTC

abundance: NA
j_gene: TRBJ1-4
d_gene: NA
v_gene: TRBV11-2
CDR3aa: CASSLILSGTPATNEKLFF
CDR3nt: TGTGCCAGCAGCTTAATCCTTTCCGGGACTCCTGCAACTAATGAAAAACTGTTTTTT

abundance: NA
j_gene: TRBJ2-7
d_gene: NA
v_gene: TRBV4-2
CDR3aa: CASSQDTRVTYEQYF
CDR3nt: TGTGCCAGCAGCCAAGATACCAGGGTAACCTACGAGCAGTACTTC

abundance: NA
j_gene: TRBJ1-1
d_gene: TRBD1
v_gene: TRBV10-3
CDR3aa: CAISDWGQRNTEAFF
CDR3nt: TGTGCCATCAGTGACTGGGGACAGAGGAACACTGAAGCTTTCTTT

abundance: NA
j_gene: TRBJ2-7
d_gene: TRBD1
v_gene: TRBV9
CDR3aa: CASSVGGRGTYEQYF
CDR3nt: TGTGCCAGCAGCGTAGGAGGCAGGGGGACATACGAGCAGTACTTC

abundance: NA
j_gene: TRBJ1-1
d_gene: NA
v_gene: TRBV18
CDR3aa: CASSPHGTNTEAFF
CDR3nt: TGTGCCAGCTCACCACACGGGACGAACACTGAAGCTTTCTTT

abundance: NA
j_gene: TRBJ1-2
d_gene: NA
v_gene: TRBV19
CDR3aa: CASSIARQNYGYTF
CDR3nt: TGTGCCAGTAGTATAGCGAGGCAGAACTATGGCTACACCTTC

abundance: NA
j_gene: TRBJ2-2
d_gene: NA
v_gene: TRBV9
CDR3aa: CASSVVPRYGELFF
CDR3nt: TGTGCCAGCAGCGTAGTCCCCAGGTACGGGGAGCTGTTTTTT

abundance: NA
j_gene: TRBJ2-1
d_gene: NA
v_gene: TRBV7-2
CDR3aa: CASSRTLYSYNEQFF
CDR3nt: TGTGCCAGCAGCCGGACGTTGTACTCCTACAATGAGCAGTTCTTC

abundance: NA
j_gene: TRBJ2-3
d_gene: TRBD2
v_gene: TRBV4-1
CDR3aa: CASSQAALAGLFGTDTQYF
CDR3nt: TGCGCCAGCAGCCAAGCCGCCCTAGCGGGCCTTTTTGGGACAGATACGCAGTATTTT

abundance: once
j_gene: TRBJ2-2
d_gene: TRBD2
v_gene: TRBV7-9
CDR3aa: CASSIAGQNTGELFF
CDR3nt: TGTGCCAGCAGCATAGCGGGTCAGAACACCGGGGAGCTGTTTTTT